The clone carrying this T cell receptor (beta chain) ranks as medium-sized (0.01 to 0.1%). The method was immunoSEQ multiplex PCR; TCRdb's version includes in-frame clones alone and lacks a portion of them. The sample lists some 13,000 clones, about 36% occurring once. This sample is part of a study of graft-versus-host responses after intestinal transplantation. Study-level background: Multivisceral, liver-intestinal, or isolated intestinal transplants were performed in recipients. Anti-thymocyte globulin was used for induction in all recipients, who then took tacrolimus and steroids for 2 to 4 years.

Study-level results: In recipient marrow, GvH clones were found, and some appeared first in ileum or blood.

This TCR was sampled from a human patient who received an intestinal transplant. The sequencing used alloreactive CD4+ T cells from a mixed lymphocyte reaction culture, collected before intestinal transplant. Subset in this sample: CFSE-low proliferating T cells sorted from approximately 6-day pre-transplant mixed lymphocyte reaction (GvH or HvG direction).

The CDR3 DNA reads as TGCGCCAGCAGGACTAGTGGCAATTCACCCCTCCACTTT. Its protein is CASRTSGNSPLHF. V is TRBV10-2 and J is TRBJ1-6; unclear D gene. The CDR3 is 13 residues long. The V end lost 6 bases, the J end lost 7 bases, and 10 bases lay between the germline ends. In germline, CDR1 is WSHSY, CDR2 SAAADI.